This T cell receptor beta chain was sequenced for a study of blood T cell repertoires in COVID-19. Study summary: Both acute and convalescent COVID-19 samples were obtained from the United States, Italy and Spain. Sources were T cells, B-cell-depleted T cells, or PBMCs; the material itself was cDNA or gDNA.

Per the authors' pipeline: It was from reference gene primer amplification that nucleated cell counts were estimated. Generated by immunoSEQ multiplex PCR, the TCRdb table keeps only in-frame clones and is missing some. That table supplies the V and J calls and clone size; D and trimming were determined from the DNA. The sample holds hundreds of thousands of clones, over 75% seen once. There are 18 residues in the CDR3. The junction had 10 bases not matched to a gene; V was cut back by 6 bases and J by 0 bases. Germline CDR1 is MNHEY and CDR2 is SMNVEV (reference sequence). The V call is TRBV27, the J call TRBJ2-6, with 8 positions matching TRBD1. Sequenced input: peripheral blood. This receptor was obtained from a human donor in a cohort sampled during active COVID-19. CDR3 coding DNA: TGTGCCAGCAGCCTAAGGGGACAGGAACTCTCTGGGGCCAACGTCCTGACTTTC. As protein: CASSLRGQELSGANVLTF.